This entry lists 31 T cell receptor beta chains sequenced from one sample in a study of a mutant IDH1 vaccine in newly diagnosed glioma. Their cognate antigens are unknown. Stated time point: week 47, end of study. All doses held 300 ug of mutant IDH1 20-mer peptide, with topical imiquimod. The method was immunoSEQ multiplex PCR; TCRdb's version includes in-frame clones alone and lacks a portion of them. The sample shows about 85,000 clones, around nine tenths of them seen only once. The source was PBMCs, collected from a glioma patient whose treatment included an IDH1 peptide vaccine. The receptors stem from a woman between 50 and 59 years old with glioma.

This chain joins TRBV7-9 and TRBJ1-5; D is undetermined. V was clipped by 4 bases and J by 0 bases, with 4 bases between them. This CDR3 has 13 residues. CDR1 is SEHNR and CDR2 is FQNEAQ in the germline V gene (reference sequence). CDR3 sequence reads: CASSSNSNQPQHF. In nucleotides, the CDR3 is TGTGCCAGCAGCTCTAATAGCAATCAGCCCCAGCATTTT.

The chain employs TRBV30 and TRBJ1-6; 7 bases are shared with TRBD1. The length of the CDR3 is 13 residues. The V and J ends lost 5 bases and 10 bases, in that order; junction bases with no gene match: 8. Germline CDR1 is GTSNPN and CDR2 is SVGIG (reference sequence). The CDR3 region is CAWGGQEGSPLHF. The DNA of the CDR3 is TGTGCCTGGGGTGGACAGGAAGGCTCACCCCTCCACTTT.

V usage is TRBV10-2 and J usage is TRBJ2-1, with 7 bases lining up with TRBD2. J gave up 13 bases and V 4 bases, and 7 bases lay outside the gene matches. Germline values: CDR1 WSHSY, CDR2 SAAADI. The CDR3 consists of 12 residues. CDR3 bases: TGCGCCAGCAGTGGGACCAGCGGGATCCAGTTCTTC. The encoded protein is CASSGTSGIQFF.

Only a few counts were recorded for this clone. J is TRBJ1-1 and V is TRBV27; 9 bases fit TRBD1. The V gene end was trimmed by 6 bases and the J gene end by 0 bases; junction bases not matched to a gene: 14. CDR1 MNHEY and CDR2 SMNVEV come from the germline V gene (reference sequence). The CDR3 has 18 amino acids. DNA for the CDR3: TGTGCCAGCAGGATCCTTCCTCCGACAGGGGGGCTGAACACTGAAGCTTTCTTT. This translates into CASRILPPTGGLNTEAFF.

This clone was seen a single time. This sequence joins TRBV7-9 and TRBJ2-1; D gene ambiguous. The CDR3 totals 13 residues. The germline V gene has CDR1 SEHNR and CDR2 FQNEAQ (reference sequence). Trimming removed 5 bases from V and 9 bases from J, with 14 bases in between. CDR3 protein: CASSHSRVIEQFF. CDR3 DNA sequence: TGTGCCAGCAGCCATTCTCGTGTTATTGAGCAGTTCTTC.

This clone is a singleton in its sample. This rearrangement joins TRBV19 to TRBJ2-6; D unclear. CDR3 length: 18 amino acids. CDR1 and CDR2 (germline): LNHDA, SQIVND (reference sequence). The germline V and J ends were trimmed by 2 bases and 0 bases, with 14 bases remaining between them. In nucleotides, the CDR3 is TGTGCCAGTAGTATAACGGGTTCAATCGGCTCTGGGGCCAACGTCCTGACTTTC. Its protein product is CASSITGSIGSGANVLTF.

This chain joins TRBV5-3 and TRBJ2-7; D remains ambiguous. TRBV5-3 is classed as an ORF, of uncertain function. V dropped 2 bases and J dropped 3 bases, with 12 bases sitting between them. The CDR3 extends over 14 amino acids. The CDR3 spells CARSFSLPGYEQYF. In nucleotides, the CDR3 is TGTGCCAGAAGCTTTAGTCTCCCGGGCTACGAGCAGTACTTC.

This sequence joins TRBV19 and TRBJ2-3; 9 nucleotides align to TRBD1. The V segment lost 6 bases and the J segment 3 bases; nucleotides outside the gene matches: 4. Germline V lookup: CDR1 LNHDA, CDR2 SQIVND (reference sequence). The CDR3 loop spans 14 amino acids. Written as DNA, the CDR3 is TGTGCCAGTAGACCGGGACAGGGAACAGATACGCAGTATTTT. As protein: CASRPGQGTDTQYF.

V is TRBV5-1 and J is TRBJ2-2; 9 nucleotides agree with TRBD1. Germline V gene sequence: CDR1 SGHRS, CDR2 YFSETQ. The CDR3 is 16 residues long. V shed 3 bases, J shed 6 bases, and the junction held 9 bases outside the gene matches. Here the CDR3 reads CASSSRGQGGSGELFF. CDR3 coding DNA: TGCGCCAGCAGCTCGCGGGGACAGGGAGGGTCCGGGGAGCTGTTTTTT.

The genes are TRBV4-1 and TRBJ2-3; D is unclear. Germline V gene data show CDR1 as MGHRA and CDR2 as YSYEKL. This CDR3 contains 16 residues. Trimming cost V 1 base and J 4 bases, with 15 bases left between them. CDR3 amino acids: CASSQGTQWSADTQYF. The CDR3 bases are TGCGCCAGCAGCCAAGGGACGCAGTGGTCGGCAGATACGCAGTATTTT.

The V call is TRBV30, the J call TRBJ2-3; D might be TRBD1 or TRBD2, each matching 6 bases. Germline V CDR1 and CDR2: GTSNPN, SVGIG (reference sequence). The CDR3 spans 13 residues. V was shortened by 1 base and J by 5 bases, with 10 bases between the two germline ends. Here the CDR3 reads CAWSAKGGDTQYF. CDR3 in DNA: TGTGCCTGGAGTGCAAAGGGGGGAGATACGCAGTATTTT.

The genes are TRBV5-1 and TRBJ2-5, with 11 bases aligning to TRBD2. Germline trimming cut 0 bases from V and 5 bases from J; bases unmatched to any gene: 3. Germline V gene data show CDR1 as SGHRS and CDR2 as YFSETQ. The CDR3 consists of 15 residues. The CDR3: CASSLDSSGRETQYF. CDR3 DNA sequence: TGCGCCAGCAGCTTGGACTCTAGCGGGAGGGAGACCCAGTACTTC.

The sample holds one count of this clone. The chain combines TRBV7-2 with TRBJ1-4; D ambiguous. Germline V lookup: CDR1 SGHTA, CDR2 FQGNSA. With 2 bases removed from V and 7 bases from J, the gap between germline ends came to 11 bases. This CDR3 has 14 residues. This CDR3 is CASSLWSNIEKLFF. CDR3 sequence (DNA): TGTGCCAGCAGCTTATGGTCGAACATTGAAAAACTGTTTTTT.

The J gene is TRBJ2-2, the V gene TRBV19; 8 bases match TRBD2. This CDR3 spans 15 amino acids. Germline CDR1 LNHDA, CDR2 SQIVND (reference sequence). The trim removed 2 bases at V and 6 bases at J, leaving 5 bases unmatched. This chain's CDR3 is CASSISGRAPGELFF. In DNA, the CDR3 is TGTGCCAGTAGTATATCCGGGAGGGCCCCCGGGGAGCTGTTTTTT.

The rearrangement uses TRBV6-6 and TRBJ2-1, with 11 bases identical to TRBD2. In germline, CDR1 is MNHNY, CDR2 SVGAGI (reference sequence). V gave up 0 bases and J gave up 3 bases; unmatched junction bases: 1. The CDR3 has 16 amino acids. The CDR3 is CASSYSTSGIYNEQFF. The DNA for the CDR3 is TGTGCCAGCAGTTACTCGACTAGCGGGATCTACAATGAGCAGTTCTTC.

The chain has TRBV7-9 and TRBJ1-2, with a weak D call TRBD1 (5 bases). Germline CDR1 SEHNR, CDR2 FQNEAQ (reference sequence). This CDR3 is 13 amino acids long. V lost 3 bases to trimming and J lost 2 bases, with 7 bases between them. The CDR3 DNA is TGTGCCAGCAGCTTTGGGGCCAACTATGGCTACACCTTC. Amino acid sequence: CASSFGANYGYTF.

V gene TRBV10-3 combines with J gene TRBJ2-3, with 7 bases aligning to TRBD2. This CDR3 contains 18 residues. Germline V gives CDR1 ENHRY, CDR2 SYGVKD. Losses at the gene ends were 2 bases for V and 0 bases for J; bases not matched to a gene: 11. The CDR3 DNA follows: TGTGCCATCAGTGAGAGGGCCCCTAGCGGTCTTAGCACAGATACGCAGTATTTT. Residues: CAISERAPSGLSTDTQYF.

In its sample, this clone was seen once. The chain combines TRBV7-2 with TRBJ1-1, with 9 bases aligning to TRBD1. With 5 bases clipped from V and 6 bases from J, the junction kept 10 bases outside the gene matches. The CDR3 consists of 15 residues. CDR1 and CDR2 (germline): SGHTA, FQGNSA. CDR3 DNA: TGTGCCAGCAGCAACTCCCGGGACAGGGTGTCTGAAGCTTTCTTT. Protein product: CASSNSRDRVSEAFF.

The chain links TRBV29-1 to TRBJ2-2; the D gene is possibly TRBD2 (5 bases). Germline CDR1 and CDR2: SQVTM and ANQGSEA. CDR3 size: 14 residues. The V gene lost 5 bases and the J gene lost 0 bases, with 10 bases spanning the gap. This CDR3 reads CSVFAAANTGELFF. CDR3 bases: TGCAGCGTTTTCGCAGCGGCGAACACCGGGGAGCTGTTTTTT.

The DNA for the CDR3 is TGTGCCAGCAGTGAAGCGCTAGGTTCAGAAAAGTTCTTC. Protein product: CASSEALGSEKFF. The rearrangement joins TRBV2 to TRBJ2-1; D ambiguous. Germline V gene lookup returns CDR1 SNHLY and CDR2 FYNNEI. Trimming shortened V by 0 bases and J by 14 bases, and 14 bases separated the two germline ends. The CDR3 contains 13 residues.

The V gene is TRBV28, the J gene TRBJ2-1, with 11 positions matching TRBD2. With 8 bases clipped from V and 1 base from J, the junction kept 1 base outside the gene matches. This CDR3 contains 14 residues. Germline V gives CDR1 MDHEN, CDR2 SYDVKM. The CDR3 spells CASGLAGSYNEQFF. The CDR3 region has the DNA TGTGCCAGCGGACTAGCGGGTTCCTACAATGAGCAGTTCTTC.

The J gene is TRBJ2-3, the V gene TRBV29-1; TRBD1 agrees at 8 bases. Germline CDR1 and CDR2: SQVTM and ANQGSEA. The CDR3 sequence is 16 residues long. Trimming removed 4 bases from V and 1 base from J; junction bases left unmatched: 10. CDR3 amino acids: CSVGYSGGMGTDTQYF. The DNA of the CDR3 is TGCAGCGTTGGTTACTCAGGGGGCATGGGCACAGATACGCAGTATTTT.

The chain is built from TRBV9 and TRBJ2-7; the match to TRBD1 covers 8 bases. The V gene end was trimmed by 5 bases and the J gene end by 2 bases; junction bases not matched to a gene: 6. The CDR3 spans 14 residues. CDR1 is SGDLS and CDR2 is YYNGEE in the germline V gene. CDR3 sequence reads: CASSPSTGAYEQYF. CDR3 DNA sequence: TGTGCCAGCAGTCCCTCGACAGGGGCCTACGAGCAGTACTTC.

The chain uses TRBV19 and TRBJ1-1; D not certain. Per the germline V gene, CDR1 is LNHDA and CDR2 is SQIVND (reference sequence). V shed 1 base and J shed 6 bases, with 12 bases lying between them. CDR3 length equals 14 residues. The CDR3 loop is CASSIGTRRSEAFF. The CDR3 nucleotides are TGTGCCAGTAGTATAGGGACCCGGAGATCTGAAGCTTTCTTT.

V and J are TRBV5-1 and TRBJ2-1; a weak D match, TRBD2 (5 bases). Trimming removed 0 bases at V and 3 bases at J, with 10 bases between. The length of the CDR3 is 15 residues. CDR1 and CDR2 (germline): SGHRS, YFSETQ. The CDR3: CASSLGASIYNEQFF. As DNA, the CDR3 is TGCGCCAGCAGCTTGGGTGCTAGCATCTACAATGAGCAGTTCTTC.

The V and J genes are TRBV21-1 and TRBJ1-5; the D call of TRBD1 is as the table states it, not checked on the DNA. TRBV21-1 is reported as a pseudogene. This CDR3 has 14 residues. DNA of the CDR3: TGTGCCAGCACCCTTCAGGGTAATGATCAGCCCCAGCATTTT. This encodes CASTLQGNDQPQHF.

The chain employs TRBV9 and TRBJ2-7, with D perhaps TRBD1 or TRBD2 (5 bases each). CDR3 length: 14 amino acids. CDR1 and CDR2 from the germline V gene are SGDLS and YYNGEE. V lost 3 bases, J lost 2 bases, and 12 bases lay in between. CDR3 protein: CASSAGTATYEQYF. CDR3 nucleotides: TGTGCCAGCAGCGCCGGGACGGCCACCTACGAGCAGTACTTC.

CDR3 sequence (DNA): TGTGCCAGCAGTCCACAGGGAAGTGGAAACACCATATATTTT. The encoded protein is CASSPQGSGNTIYF. The J gene is TRBJ1-3, the V gene TRBV28, with D possibly being TRBD1 (6 bases). With 5 bases removed from V and 3 bases from J, the gap between germline ends came to 11 bases. The CDR3 runs to 14 residues. Germline assignment: CDR1 MDHEN and CDR2 SYDVKM.

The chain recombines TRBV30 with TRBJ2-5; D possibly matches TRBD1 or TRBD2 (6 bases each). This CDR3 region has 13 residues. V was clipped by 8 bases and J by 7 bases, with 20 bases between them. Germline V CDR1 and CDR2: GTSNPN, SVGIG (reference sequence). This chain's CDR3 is CAGGGRGSGTQYF. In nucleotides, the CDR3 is TGTGCCGGAGGGGGTCGGGGCAGCGGGACCCAGTACTTC.

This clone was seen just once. The CDR3 is CASSPSGSGANVLTF. CDR3 sequence (DNA): TGTGCCAGCAGCCCGAGCGGTTCTGGGGCCAACGTCCTGACTTTC. V usage is TRBV9 and J usage is TRBJ2-6; maybe TRBD2 (5 bases). CDR1 SGDLS and CDR2 YYNGEE come from the germline V gene. Trimming took off 4 bases at V and 1 base at J, with 9 bases between the two ends. The CDR3 contains 15 residues.

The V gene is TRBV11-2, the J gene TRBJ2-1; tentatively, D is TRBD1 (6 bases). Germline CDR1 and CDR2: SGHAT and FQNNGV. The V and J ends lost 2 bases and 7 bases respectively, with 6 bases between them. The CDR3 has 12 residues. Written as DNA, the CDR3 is TGTGCCAGCAGCTTACAGGGGAATGAGCAGTTCTTC. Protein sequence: CASSLQGNEQFF.